This TCR beta chain came from a study of shared clonotypes between healthy human individuals. Background on the study: Each donor contributed plates that comprised three CD4 naive, three CD4 memory, two CD8 naive and one CD8 memory.

The length of the CDR3 is 15 residues. V lost 4 bases, J lost 4 bases, and 10 bases stayed unmatched. Per germline, CDR1 SGHRS and CDR2 YFSETQ. Assay execution took place at the deep level. Repertoires were generated with immunoSEQ multiplex PCR, while TCRdb's copy carries only in-frame clones and drops some. The sample includes over a million clones, 75% to 80% of them seen just once. The V and J genes are TRBV5-1 and TRBJ1-2; 7 bases match TRBD1. The sequenced sample consisted of memory CD4+ T cells from PBMCs. Subset here: CD45RA-negative fraction. The receptor was derived from a man in his late teens or twenties in good health. Some clones in this sample may be carry-over from other donors' samples. CDR3 bases: TGCGCCAGCAGCGCCGACAGGGAGAACGGCTATGGCTACACCTTC. It encodes CASSADRENGYGYTF.